The source of this T cell receptor (beta chain) is a study of shared clonotypes between healthy human individuals. Study information: Donor composition was a couple of women and three men, aged 18 to 49. General observations from the study: Shared clonotypes: about 5.3% naive CD4, roughly 3.5% naive CD8, 2.3% memory CD4, more than 0.3% memory CD8.

Using immunoSEQ multiplex PCR, the repertoire was profiled, and TCRdb retains in-frame clones only, with some absent. Of about 2.4 million clones listed, roughly 93% are singletons. Germline V CDR1 and CDR2: LNHDA, SQIVND (reference sequence). V lost 6 bases, J lost 2 bases, and 6 bases stayed unmatched. The CDR3 length is 14 residues. Details on this clone: What it binds is unknown.

This sequence joins TRBV19 and TRBJ1-1; 7 positions agree with TRBD1. The material sequenced was naive CD4+ T cells from PBMCs. Subset meaning: CD45RA+ positively selected. This receptor was obtained from a man younger than 35 in good health. Some clones in this sample may be carry-over from other donors' samples. CDR3 amino acids: CASREGQLNTEAFF. The CDR3 DNA reads TGTGCCAGTAGGGAGGGACAGCTTAACACTGAAGCTTTCTTT. The full variable domain, completed using reference TRBV19 and TRBJ1-1, is DGGITQSPKYLFRKEGQNVTLSCEQNLNHDAMYWYRQDPGQGLRLIYYSQIVNDFQKGDIAEGYSVSREKKESFPLTVTSAQKNPTAFYLCASREGQLNTEAFFGQGTRLTVV.